A single TCR beta chain is shown here with its context. The antigen this receptor binds is unknown. No base quality values were provided; no much bigger clone lies one nucleotide off. The library was made by the immunoSEQ multiplex PCR assay. The source is immuneACCESS, and TCRdb retained only in-frame sequences with V and J called. Part of the clones is not carried over; for the studies checked, unresolved V genes explain less than half of this, and the remainder is unexplained. The sample data list 65,000 to 90,000 clones, and over 85% of these were observed just once. The ten largest clonotypes hold roughly 2% of the sample. V was cut back by 8 bases and J by 1 base, leaving a gap of 9 bases between them. The CDR3 holds 12 amino acids from the cysteine to the phenylalanine. Just CDR3 DNA is preserved here, 36 bases in frame from base 1. For CDR1 and CDR2, the germline V gene (reference sequence) lists SEHNR and FQNEAQ.

The entry originates in a study of T cell changes during pregnancy in multiple sclerosis (dated by TCRdb to the late 2010s). Turning to the overall study: The study examined how the T cell repertoire changed over the course of pregnancy in women with multiple sclerosis.

The clonotype originates from a female donor with multiple sclerosis, enrolled in a pregnancy study. The sequence is built from TRBV7-9 and TRBJ2-7, with TRBD2 tentatively as D gene (5 bases match). The sequenced sample was peripheral blood, obtained in the second trimester of pregnancy. The CDR3 reads CASSDSSYEQYF. The DNA sequence is given as TGTGCCAGCTCGGACTCATCCTACGAGCAGTACTTC.